This TCR beta chain was captured by sequencing in a study of OX40 agonist ivuxolimab in advanced cancers. Turning to the study itself: An anti-OX40 (CD134) antibody with agonistic activity, ivuxolimab, was administered to patients. Patients treated during dose escalation were battling hepatocellular carcinoma, melanoma, renal cell or head and neck cancer. There were three patients with partial responses, one having hepatocellular carcinoma and two cutaneous melanoma.

As to this clone: The antigen is unknown.

Study results and caveats: Low clonal expansion, among the lowest seen, marked partial responders at 0.1-3.0 mg/kg.

The repertoire was sequenced with immunoSEQ multiplex PCR; TCRdb's copy has only in-frame clones and lacks some. The data contain 99,000 or so clones, roughly 91% of them seen just once; the ten biggest clones take up around 0.31%. The sequence came from an adult with an advanced solid tumor such as melanoma, head and neck, liver or kidney cancer. The sample here was CD4+ or CD8+ T cells sorted from blood, taken in a trial of the OX40 agonist ivuxolimab.

The CDR3 DNA reads TGCGCCAGCAGCCCCGGACAGGGGAAAGAGACCCAGTACTTC. It encodes CASSPGQGKETQYF. The V and J genes are TRBV5-1 and TRBJ2-5; 9 nucleotides match TRBD1. Germline lookup yields CDR1 SGHRS and CDR2 YFSETQ. This CDR3 comprises 14 residues. Germline trimming cut 4 bases from V and 3 bases from J; bases unmatched to any gene: 4.